This T cell receptor beta chain was sequenced in a study of T cell repertoires in cytomegalovirus infection. In the study overall: Both CMV infection and a matching HLA type were indicated by public TCR beta signatures. General study points: Identification of carriers of CMV plus the relevant HLA was performed using cumulative public TCR beta family frequency.

TCRdb fed the reads into MiXCR, producing one record per CDR3 protein. This table holds about 470,000 distinct CDR3 sequences, about 42% found once. The CDR3 sequence is 15 residues long. Trimming removed 0 bases from V and 5 bases from J, with 14 bases in between. The germline CDR1 and CDR2 sequences are SGHTA and FQGNSA. About this clonotype: Its antigen is as yet unknown.

The sample was cultured PBMCs, taken from culture after CMV antigen stimulation. The chain is built from TRBV7-2 and TRBJ2-7, with D possibly matching TRBD1 (5 bases). The sequence was obtained from a human donor in good health (CMV status not recorded). Some clones in this sample may be carry-over from other donors' samples. The CDR3 loop reads CASSLARRQGDEQYF. As DNA, the CDR3 is TGTGCCAGCAGCTTAGCGCGGCGTCAGGGTGACGAGCAGTACTTC.